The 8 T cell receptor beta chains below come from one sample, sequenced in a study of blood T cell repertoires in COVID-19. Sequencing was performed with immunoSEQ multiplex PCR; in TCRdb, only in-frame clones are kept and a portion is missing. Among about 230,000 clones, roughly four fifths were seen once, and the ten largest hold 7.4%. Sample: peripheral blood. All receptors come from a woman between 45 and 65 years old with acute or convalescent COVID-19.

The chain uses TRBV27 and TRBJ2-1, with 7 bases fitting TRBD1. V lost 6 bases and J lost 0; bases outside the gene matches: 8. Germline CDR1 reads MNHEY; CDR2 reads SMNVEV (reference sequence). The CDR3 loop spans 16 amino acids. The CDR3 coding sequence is TGTGCCAGCAGCCCGGACCGGGACAGCTCCTACAATGAGCAGTTCTTC. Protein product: CASSPDRDSSYNEQFF.

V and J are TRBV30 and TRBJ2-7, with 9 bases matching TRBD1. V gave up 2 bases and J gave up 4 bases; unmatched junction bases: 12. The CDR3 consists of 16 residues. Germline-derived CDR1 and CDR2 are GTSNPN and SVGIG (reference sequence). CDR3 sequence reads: CAWSRMGQGISYEQYF. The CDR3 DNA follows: TGTGCCTGGAGTAGGATGGGACAGGGTATCTCGTACGAGCAGTACTTC.

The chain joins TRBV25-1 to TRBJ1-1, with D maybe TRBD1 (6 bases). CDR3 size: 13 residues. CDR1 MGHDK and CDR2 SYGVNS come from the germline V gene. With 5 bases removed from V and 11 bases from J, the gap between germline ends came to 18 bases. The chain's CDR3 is CASSWRGGLSAFF. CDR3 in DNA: TGTGCCAGCAGTTGGAGGGGGGGGCTATCGGCTTTCTTT.

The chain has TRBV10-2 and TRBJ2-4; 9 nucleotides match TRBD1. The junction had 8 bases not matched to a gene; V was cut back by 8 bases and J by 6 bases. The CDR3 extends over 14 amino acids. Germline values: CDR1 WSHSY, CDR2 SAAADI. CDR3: CASGGGQGTNIQYF. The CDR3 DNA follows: TGCGCCAGCGGTGGTGGACAGGGGACAAACATTCAGTACTTC.

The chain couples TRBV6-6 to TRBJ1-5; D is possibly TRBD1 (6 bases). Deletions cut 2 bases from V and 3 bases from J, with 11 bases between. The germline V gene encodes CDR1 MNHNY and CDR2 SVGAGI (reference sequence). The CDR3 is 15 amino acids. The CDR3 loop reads CASSYNDRINQPQHF. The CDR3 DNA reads TGTGCCAGCAGTTACAACGACAGGATCAATCAGCCCCAGCATTTT.

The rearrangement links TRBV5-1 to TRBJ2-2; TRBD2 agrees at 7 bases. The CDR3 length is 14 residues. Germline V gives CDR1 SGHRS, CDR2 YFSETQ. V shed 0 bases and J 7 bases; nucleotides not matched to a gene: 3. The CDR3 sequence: CASSLGTRHGELFF. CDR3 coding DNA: TGCGCCAGCAGCTTGGGGACTAGGCACGGGGAGCTGTTTTTT.

This CDR3 is CASSEQGYSGYTF. The CDR3 DNA follows: TGTGCCAGCAGCGAACAGGGGTATAGTGGCTACACCTTC. The chain is built from TRBV2 and TRBJ1-2; 7 bases line up with TRBD1. V lost 6 bases and J lost 7; bases outside the gene matches: 8. The CDR3 has 13 residues. Germline CDR1 is SNHLY and CDR2 is FYNNEI.

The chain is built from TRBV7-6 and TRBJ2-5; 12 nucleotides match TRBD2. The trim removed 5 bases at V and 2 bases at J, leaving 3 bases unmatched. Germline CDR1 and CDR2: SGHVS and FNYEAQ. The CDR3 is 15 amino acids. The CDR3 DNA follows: TGTGCCAGCAGCGAAGGACTAGCGGGACAAGAGACCCAGTACTTC. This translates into CASSEGLAGQETQYF.